Detailed here is one TCR beta chain. Clones were sequenced by immunoSEQ multiplex PCR, and TCRdb holds only the in-frame ones, with some missing. Of approximately 51,000 clones listed, about nine tenths were seen once; the top ten hold 0.95% to 1.1%. This sample stems from a study of memory CD8 T cells in hepatitis C reinfection. For the study at large: A couple of donors resolved primary infection, then developed chronic reinfection. Between 55 and 20 weeks before reinfection detection, pre-reinfection samples were drawn. Reinfection meant HCV RNA positivity after two negatives ≥60 days apart.

Time point of the sample: pre-reinfection, 55 to 20 weeks before reinfection detection. TCR sequencing was done directly ex vivo on sorted cells, without expansion in vitro. Donors came from people who inject drugs enrolled in HEPCO, Canada. J lost 4 bases, V lost 6 bases, and 6 bases had no gene match. This CDR3 has 13 amino acids. Germline V gene lookup returns CDR1 MNHEY and CDR2 SMNVEV (reference sequence). The sequenced sample consisted of naive CD8+ T cells sorted from blood. The chain couples TRBV27 to TRBJ2-7; TRBD2 aligns across 7 bases. The sequence came from a man in his late teens or twenties with hepatitis C virus infection. The CDR3 sequence: CASSPAGAYEQYV. For the CDR3, the DNA is TGTGCCAGCAGCCCCGCGGGAGCGTACGAGCAGTACGTC.